This T cell receptor (beta chain) was found in a study of T cells after yellow fever vaccination. The trim removed 3 bases at V and 1 base at J, leaving 5 bases unmatched. Germline V gene sequence: CDR1 SGHRS, CDR2 YFSETQ. The CDR3 extends over 15 amino acids. TCRdb reprocessed the 5' RACE reads via MiXCR and lists one record per CDR3 protein. The table has hundreds of thousands of distinct CDR3 sequences, around 4% seen once. Study conclusions and caveats: Repertoires obtained by FACS sorting could include abundant clonotypes that entered as contaminants from the bulk population.

In this sample, this clonotype turned up many times. What it binds is not known. This clonotype was sampled from a man between 18 and 29 years old who received the YFV17D yellow fever vaccine. The chain employs TRBV5-1 and TRBJ2-5; 8 bases align to TRBD2. The sequenced sample was PBMCs, obtained on the day of the yellow fever booster vaccination. CDR3 in amino acids: CASSSTRGGQETQYF. The CDR3 region has the DNA TGCGCCAGCAGCTCGACTCGGGGGGGCCAAGAGACCCAGTACTTC. Combining the CDR3 with reference TRBV5-1 and TRBJ2-5 gives the whole variable domain KAGVTQTPRYLIKTRGQQVTLSCSPISGHRSVSWYQQTPGQGLQFLFEYFSETQRNKGNFPGRFSGRQFSNSRSEMNVSTLELGDSALYLCASSSTRGGQETQYFGPGTRLLVL.